This T cell receptor (beta chain) was captured in a study of shared clonotypes between healthy human individuals. Study-level background: Three plates were used per donor for CD4 naive, three for CD4 memory, two for CD8 naive and one for CD8 memory.

Per germline, CDR1 ENHRY and CDR2 SYGVKD. V was pared by 4 bases and J by 5 bases, with 0 bases of the junction left unmatched. The CDR3 sequence is 13 residues long. The sample holds a few counts of this clone. Within the sample, other DNA sequences also encode this same CDR3. Here immunoSEQ multiplex PCR was the method, and the copy in TCRdb shows in-frame clones only, minus some. The top ten clones hold around 0.15% of a sample with 2 million to 3 million clones, around 90% of them seen once. The donor population consisted of healthy HIV-negative adults with no recent acute infections or vaccinations.

The TCR sequence derives from a man aged 18 to 29 in good health. The chain combines TRBV10-3 with TRBJ2-7; 12 nucleotides agree with TRBD2. Sequencing was carried out using naive CD4+ T cells sorted from blood. This sample's subset: CD45RA+ positively selected. The CDR3 loop reads CAISGLAGDEQYF. The CDR3 DNA follows: TGTGCCATCAGTGGACTAGCGGGAGACGAGCAGTACTTC.